This T cell receptor beta chain derives from a study of Graves' ophthalmopathy and Graves' hyperthyroidism (dated by TCRdb to 2016 to 2019). Background for the entire study: Peripheral blood was collected at initial diagnosis, prior to any treatment. The study used TCR beta repertoire signatures to distinguish Graves' ophthalmopathy from Graves' hyperthyroidism and to predict progression to ophthalmopathy. In over 5 hyperthyroidism patients, the T-cell repertoire of thyroid tissue was compared with the T-cell repertoire of blood. In total, 135 blood samples were TCR-sequenced: fewer than 50 ophthalmopathy, under 85 hyperthyroidism and 17 hyperthyroidism-to-ophthalmopathy patients. For independent validation, a separate cohort was made up of fewer than 20 hyperthyroidism patients plus 17 patients who later progressed from hyperthyroidism to ophthalmopathy. To explore V-J signatures distinguishing ophthalmopathy from hyperthyroidism, a discovery set of around 100 patients (43 ophthalmopathy, over 55 stable hyperthyroidism) was enrolled. After sampling, hyperthyroidism patients received methimazole starting at 30 mg daily, and ophthalmopathy patients received high-dose intravenous methylprednisolone. Findings and caveats that apply to the study as a whole: The 13-signature model separated ophthalmopathy from stable hyperthyroidism with about 86% sensitivity and 81.08% specificity in cross-validation, and 80%/75% in the test set. In validation, the model predicted ophthalmopathy progression with roughly 68% sensitivity and 72% to 80% specificity; eleven to twelve predicted patients were CT-confirmed with GO in a median of about 7.1 months. Most expanded thyroid clonotypes with frequency above 0.001 were also detected in blood, suggesting blood repertoires may reflect the thyroid immune response. Sample size was not predetermined statistically, and investigators were not blinded to group allocation.

The germline V gene encodes CDR1 DFQATT and CDR2 SNEGSKA (reference sequence). The germline V and J ends show losses of 5 bases and 6 bases respectively, and no gene match explains 7 bases of the junction. The CDR3 covers 13 residues, taking in both the cysteine and the phenylalanine. The DNA shown is the 39-base CDR3, in frame from base 1. As for this clonotype: What this receptor recognizes is not known. One base away there is no much larger clone; base qualities are not given.

Stable hyperthyroidism was defined as no progression to ophthalmopathy within 18 months of follow-up. Hyperthyroidism patients were newly diagnosed, with disease duration under 2 months, and aged 18 to 65 years. Patients with other autoimmune diseases, uncontrolled infections, pregnancy or lactation were excluded from the study. Diagnosis was based on clinical symptoms, serum thyroxine, TRAb, thyroid ultrasound and orbital computed tomography. PBMCs were isolated from about 9.2 ml of fresh peripheral blood by Ficoll-Paque density gradient centrifugation. Total RNA was extracted using Trizol reagent, and RNA quality was checked on an Agilent 2100 Bioanalyzer. TCR beta CDR3 regions were amplified from RNA transcripts for repertoire sequencing. A first-round RT-PCR used HTBI primers with the Qiagen OneStep RT-PCR kit, followed by a second-round multiplex PCR, size selection and purification. Sequencing of the libraries was carried out on an Illumina HiSeq2000 in paired-end mode with 100 bp reads. The study's processing was this. SOAPnuke was used to process the reads, removing any read that contained adapters or uncalled bases, had a mean Phred below 15, or lacked an exact match to the constant primer or identifier. COPE v1.2.5 was used to merge the high-quality paired reads. Clonotypes were defined as unique nucleotide sequences and were aligned to IMGT TRB V, D and J references using MiTCR v1.1. Analysis was restricted to V-J combinations with a frequency above 0.0001, which covered roughly 99% of repertoires. For each V-J combination, a TCR clonal expansion and chaos score was defined as F50 clonal expansion divided by the chaos observed in the TCRdist matrix. Features were reduced by Welch's t-statistics and random forest to 10 to 15 V-J combinations, which fed a naive Bayes classifier. The similarity between thyroid and blood repertoires was quantified using the Morisita-Horn index. The public reads were quality trimmed at Q25 with fastp and then assembled into clones with MiXCR by TCRdb, keeping productive beta chains. Each record represents a unique CDR3 protein, reported with the most common genes and DNA among its rows. What appears here as the V and J calls and clone size reflects TCRdb's work, not the paper's. Recorded for this sample are about 39,000 distinct CDR3 sequences; around half of them occurred a single time. Of the sample, under 30% is held by the ten largest clones.

Sequencing used peripheral blood. The chain joins TRBV20-1 to TRBJ1-2; TRBD1 fits 9 bases in the junction. The TCR comes from an adult woman with stable Graves' hyperthyroidism. The encoded CDR3 is CSASLQGAHGYTF. The DNA reads TGCAGTGCTTCTTTACAGGGGGCCCATGGCTACACCTTC.